The entry below gives a single T cell receptor beta chain sequence along with its context. What it binds is not known. The data were obtained in a study of cytomegalovirus exposure and HLA in healthy donors. Broader study findings: Another analysis was done later, and it associated roughly 15,000 TCR beta sequences with HLA alleles at 0.05 false discovery rate. Later work found most CMV-associated TCR beta chains apparently HLA-restricted. The authors excluded some V segments, including TRBV6-2 and TRBV6-3, as indistinguishable. Further analysis, carried out later, found HLA-associated TCR beta chains more clonally expanded than equally common other chains.

PCR amplification relied on 60 Vbeta primers (plus 13 Jbeta primers). The repertoire was sequenced with immunoSEQ multiplex PCR; TCRdb's copy has only in-frame clones and lacks some. The data show under 200,000 clones, 80% seen once. This CDR3 has 13 residues. Germline loops: CDR1 MNHEY, CDR2 SVGAGI. Trimming took 2 bases from V and 6 from J, leaving 9 bases between them. The chain is built from TRBV6-5 and TRBJ2-3; maybe TRBD2 (5 bases). The TCR comes from a male donor in good health and CMV-seronegative. Sequenced material: PBMCs. The CDR3 protein is CASSYTREDTQYF. In nucleotides, the CDR3 is TGTGCCAGCAGTTACACAAGGGAGGATACGCAGTATTTT.